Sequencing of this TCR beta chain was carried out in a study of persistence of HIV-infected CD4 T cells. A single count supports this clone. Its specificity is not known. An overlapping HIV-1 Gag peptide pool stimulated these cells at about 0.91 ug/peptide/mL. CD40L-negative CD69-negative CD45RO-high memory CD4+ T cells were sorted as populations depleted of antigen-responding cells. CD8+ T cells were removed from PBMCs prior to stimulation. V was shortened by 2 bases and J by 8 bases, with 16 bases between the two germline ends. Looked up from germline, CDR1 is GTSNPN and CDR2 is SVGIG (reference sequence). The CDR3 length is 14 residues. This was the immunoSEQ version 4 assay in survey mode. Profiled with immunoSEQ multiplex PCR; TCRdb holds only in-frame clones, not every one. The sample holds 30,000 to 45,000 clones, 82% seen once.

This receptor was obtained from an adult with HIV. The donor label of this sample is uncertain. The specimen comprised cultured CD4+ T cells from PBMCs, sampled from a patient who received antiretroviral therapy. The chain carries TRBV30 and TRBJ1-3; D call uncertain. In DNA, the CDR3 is TGTGCCTGGAGTACGGGGTCTGGCGAACACACCATATATTTT. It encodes CAWSTGSGEHTIYF.